The 12 T cell receptor beta chains presented below share a single source sample, sequenced in a study of OX40 agonist ivuxolimab in advanced cancers. Repertoires were generated with immunoSEQ multiplex PCR, while TCRdb's copy carries only in-frame clones and drops some. The table records around 95,000 clones, 90% of them present only once. This material consisted of CD4+ or CD8+ T cells sorted from blood, taken in a trial of the OX40 agonist ivuxolimab. All receptors come from an adult with an advanced solid tumor such as melanoma, head and neck, liver or kidney cancer.

The chain couples TRBV30 to TRBJ2-2; TRBD1 or TRBD2 may be the D gene (5 bases each). The length of the CDR3 is 15 residues. V dropped 3 bases and J dropped 5 bases, with 16 bases sitting between them. Germline V gives CDR1 GTSNPN, CDR2 SVGIG (reference sequence). The CDR3 region is CAWSHLGVYTGELFF. The CDR3 bases are TGTGCCTGGAGCCATTTGGGGGTTTATACCGGGGAGCTGTTTTTT.

The V gene is TRBV6-1, the J gene TRBJ2-7; 8 nucleotides agree with TRBD1. Germline V gene sequence: CDR1 MNHNS, CDR2 SASEGT. The CDR3 runs 12 residues. V lost 10 bases, J lost 3 bases, and 5 bases stayed unmatched. CDR3 coding DNA: TGTGCCACTTCACAGGGGGTCTACGAGCAGTACTTC. This gives the protein CATSQGVYEQYF.

The rearrangement uses TRBV5-1 and TRBJ2-1; TRBD2 agrees at 7 bases. The CDR3 sequence is 15 residues long. Germline values: CDR1 SGHRS, CDR2 YFSETQ. Losses at the gene ends were 4 bases for V and 7 bases for J; bases not matched to a gene: 11. CDR3: CASSVSPAGRNEQFF. The CDR3 coding sequence is TGCGCCAGCAGCGTCTCCCCAGCGGGGCGGAATGAGCAGTTCTTC.

The chain carries TRBV6-5 and TRBJ1-2; D not resolved. CDR3 size: 13 residues. V lost 8 bases to trimming and J lost 6 bases, with 16 bases between them. CDR1 and CDR2 (germline): MNHEY, SVGAGI. For the CDR3, the DNA is TGTGCCAGCGCCGTTGGGGTGTCGAATGGCTACACCTTC. Residues: CASAVGVSNGYTF.

The chain recombines TRBV5-1 with TRBJ2-5; perhaps TRBD2 as D (5 bases). The V end lost 8 bases, the J end lost 0 bases, and 8 bases lay between the germline ends. Germline V gene sequence: CDR1 SGHRS, CDR2 YFSETQ. The CDR3 sequence is 12 residues long. CDR3 loop: CASADYQETQYF. The CDR3 DNA reads TGCGCCAGTGCGGACTACCAAGAGACCCAGTACTTC.

The chain has TRBV19 and TRBJ1-1, with a weak D call TRBD1 (5 bases). V gave up 6 bases and J gave up 5 bases, with 22 bases separating them. The CDR3 loop spans 16 amino acids. CDR1 is LNHDA, CDR2 SQIVND, per germline (reference sequence). The CDR3 region has the DNA TGTGCCAGTAGGCCCCCCGGGACCGGCGAGAGGACTGAAGCTTTCTTT. It specifies CASRPPGTGERTEAFF.

The chain employs TRBV10-3 and TRBJ1-1; TRBD1 matches 9 bases. The germline gives CDR1 ENHRY, CDR2 SYGVKD. J lost 5 bases, V lost 6 bases, and 7 bases had no gene match. There are 14 residues in the CDR3. The CDR3 coding sequence is TGTGCCATCAGAATGGACAGGGGTTGGACTGAAGCTTTCTTT. This sequence encodes CAIRMDRGWTEAFF.

This clone has a handful of counts. The genes are TRBV30 and TRBJ1-5; 9 bases align to TRBD1. Losses at the gene ends were 1 base for V and 4 bases for J; bases not matched to a gene: 5. This CDR3 comprises 15 residues. Germline V gives CDR1 GTSNPN, CDR2 SVGIG (reference sequence). CDR3 coding DNA: TGTGCCTGGAGTGGAGGGACAGGGTCGAATCAGCCCCAGCATTTT. Encoded protein: CAWSGGTGSNQPQHF. The complete variable domain, with remaining parts taken from reference TRBV30 and TRBJ1-5, reads SQTIHQWPATLVQPVGSPLSLECTVEGTSNPNLYWYRQAAGRGLQLLFYSVGIGQISSEVPQNLSASRPQDRQFILSSKKLLLSDSGFYLCAWSGGTGSNQPQHFGDGTRLSIL.

This chain joins TRBV6-5 and TRBJ2-2; D is perhaps TRBD1 (5 bases). CDR3 length: 15 residues. Trimming stripped 7 bases from V and 4 bases from J, with 16 bases between. Germline values: CDR1 MNHEY, CDR2 SVGAGI. The CDR3 reads CASTQGRAATGELFF. For the CDR3, the DNA is TGTGCCAGCACCCAGGGCCGGGCTGCCACCGGGGAGCTGTTTTTT.

The V call is TRBV7-3, the J call TRBJ2-7; D tentatively fits TRBD1 or TRBD2 (6 bases each). CDR3 length: 14 amino acids. The V end lost 2 bases, the J end lost 4 bases, and 12 bases lay between the germline ends. The germline V gene has CDR1 SGHTA and CDR2 FQGTGA. The chain's CDR3 is CASSLGVGGYEQYF. In nucleotides, the CDR3 is TGTGCCAGCAGCTTAGGGGTAGGGGGGTACGAGCAGTACTTC.

J is TRBJ2-7 and V is TRBV27; no clear D gene. There are 15 residues in the CDR3. V dropped 2 bases and J dropped 0 bases, with 11 bases sitting between them. The germline CDR1 and CDR2 sequences are MNHEY and SMNVEV (reference sequence). CDR3 DNA sequence: TGTGCCAGCAGTTTACTGCCAGGTAGCTCCTACGAGCAGTACTTC. Translation: CASSLLPGSSYEQYF.

The chain recombines TRBV10-3 with TRBJ1-4, with 7 nucleotides matching TRBD1. CDR1 is ENHRY, CDR2 SYGVKD, per germline. Germline trimming cut 6 bases from V and 8 bases from J; bases unmatched to any gene: 9. The CDR3 totals 14 residues. In nucleotides, the CDR3 is TGTGCCATCAGGGGGGACAGCATTACCGAAAAACTGTTTTTT. Translated, it gives CAIRGDSITEKLFF.